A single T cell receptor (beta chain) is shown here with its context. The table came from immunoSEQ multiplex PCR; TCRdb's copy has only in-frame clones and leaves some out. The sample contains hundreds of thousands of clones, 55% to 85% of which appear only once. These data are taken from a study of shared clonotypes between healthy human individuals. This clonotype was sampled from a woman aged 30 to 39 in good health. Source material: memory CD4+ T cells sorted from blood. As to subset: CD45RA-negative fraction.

The CDR3 loop reads CASSARIPGTDNTGELFF. CDR3 nucleotides: TGCGCCAGCAGCGCTCGAATCCCCGGGACGGACAACACCGGGGAGCTGTTTTTT. The V and J genes are TRBV4-1 and TRBJ2-2, with D perhaps assigned TRBD1 or TRBD2 (5 bases each). Looked up from germline, CDR1 is MGHRA and CDR2 is YSYEKL. V lost 5 bases, J lost 2 bases, and 21 bases lay in between. The CDR3 spans 18 residues.